Listed here is a single T cell receptor beta chain. Its antigen is still unknown. There are no base qualities to consult, and no much larger clone falls within one base. This entry belongs to a study of early T cells in non-severe SARS-CoV-2 infection listed by TCRdb under 2021. With respect to the entire study: TCR sequencing used bulk RNA from unsorted whole blood, so alpha and beta chains could not be paired. Results the study describes overall, beyond this receptor: Matching against VDJdb was skewed toward anti-spike CD8 responses, likely underestimated virus-specific expansions, and missed private and CD4 specificities.

The library was produced with 5' RACE. The run used a NextSeq 500. Unique molecular identifiers were attached to individual cDNA molecules in the TCR library protocol so that sequencing error and PCR bias could be corrected. Both TCR alpha and beta chains were sequenced, and tight co-correlation was observed between alpha and beta sequence abundances in each sample. Per the original workflow: V gene, J gene and CDR3 annotation of TCR sequences was performed with Decombinator V4. TCRs were defined as expanded if a significant change between any two time points was detected under a Poisson model with p below 0.0001. TCR abundances were normalised to the total number of TCRs sequenced in each sample and reported as counts per million. TRAV1-2 paired with TRAJ12, TRAJ20 or TRAJ33 defined MAIT TCRs, while TRAV10 paired with TRAJ18 defined iNKT TCRs. VDJdb, accessed on 1 November 2021, was searched for TCRs annotated for CMV, EBV and SARS-CoV-2, and TCRs annotated for more than one antigen were excluded. The raw public reads went through TCRdb reprocessing: fastp at Q25, MiXCR clone calling, in-frame beta chains kept. Rows matching on CDR3 protein sequence are summarized as one entry with the most common DNA and genes. The V and J calls shown here were made by TCRdb, not taken from the authors' results. A total of 50,000 or so distinct CDR3 sequences appear in this sample, under 15% of them only once. Clones ranked in the top ten supply about 10% of the sample.

The study was a case-control design nested within a healthcare worker cohort in London, UK, with weekly nasopharyngeal swab PCR tests and blood sampling. Between 23 and 31 March 2020, the week of the UK lockdown, healthcare workers were enrolled and then followed up weekly for as long as 16 weeks. The CDR3 spans 16 residues, from the cysteine through the phenylalanine. Only the CDR3 DNA stays, 48 bases, in frame from base 1. CDR1 and CDR2 were assigned from the germline V gene as SGHRS and YFSETQ. A distance of 11 bases separates the germline ends of V and J, which lose 0 bases and 0 bases respectively.

In this chain, TRBV5-1 is recombined with TRBJ2-3, with the D gene not confidently named. Sequenced sample: whole blood. This receptor was obtained from an adult who was a healthcare worker with PCR-confirmed SARS-CoV-2 infection or an uninfected control (not recorded which). CDR3 reads: CASSLGAYQSTDTQYF. In nucleotide form, the sequence is TGCGCCAGCAGCTTGGGAGCGTACCAGAGCACAGATACGCAGTATTTT.